This TCR beta chain derives from a study of regulatory T cells in long-lasting Graves disease. Ten or more counts support this clonotype. Its antigen is unidentified. V lost 3 bases, J lost 5 bases, and 18 bases lay in between. Germline V gene lookup returns CDR1 SEHNR and CDR2 FQNEAQ (reference sequence). CDR3 length: 16 residues. Overall study results and limits: Among samples with persistent disease, TRBV28, TRBJ1-2 and TRBJ2-5 were favored.

Libraries of TCR beta came from iRepertoire HTBI primers plus Arm-PCR of CDR3 regions. TCRdb recomputed calls from the multiplex PCR reads with MiXCR, one row per CDR3 protein. This table has almost 450,000 distinct CDR3 sequences, about 16% appearing once. This sample's time point: newly diagnosed GD, antithyroid drugs for less than 3 months. Making the TCR library involved RNA that had been extracted from PBMCs. These data were likewise used in another study, on T cells in Graves' hyperthyroidism and ophthalmopathy.

The specimen comprised peripheral blood mononuclear cells (PBMCs), sampled at new diagnosis, from a patient treated with antithyroid drugs. The sequence was collected from a woman aged 25 to 45 with Graves disease. The chain carries TRBV7-9 and TRBJ2-3, with D possibly called TRBD1 or TRBD2 (5 bases each). The CDR3 loop is CASSFRAGTSGDTQYF. CDR3 in DNA: TGTGCCAGCAGCTTTCGCGCCGGGACCTCCGGAGATACGCAGTATTTT.